This is a list of T cell receptor beta chains from one sample in a study of response to subunit inactivated influenza vaccine. TCRdb used MiXCR to reprocess the RT-PCR reads, holding one entry per CDR3 protein. The sample contains a few hundred thousand distinct CDR3 sequences, approximately 10% of which appear only once. This material consisted of PBMCs from blood, taken 40 to 50 days after vaccination. These receptors were obtained from a man between 45 and 60 years old who received an inactivated influenza vaccine. Both conserved end residues are part of each CDR3. Fields, in order: D gene, J gene, clone size, V gene, CDR3 DNA, CDR3 protein. A D gene is named only where the DNA matches it firmly. The size of a clone is reported for some rows only, either as once, few or many, or as a class for expanded clones.

TRBD1	TRBJ1-2	NA	TRBV28	TGTGCCAGCAGTCTGTCGGACAGGGGGTATGGCTACACCTTC	CASSLSDRGYGYTF
NA	TRBJ2-7	NA	TRBV6-1	TGTGCCAGCAGAGCCTACGGGCAGGGCTCCTACGAGCAGTACTTC	CASRAYGQGSYEQYF
TRBD2	TRBJ2-7	few	TRBV6-2/TRBV6-3	TGTGCCAGCAGTTCCCCACTAGCGGGACACTACGAGCAGTACTTC	CASSSPLAGHYEQYF
TRBD2	TRBJ2-7	NA	TRBV9	TGTGCCAGCAGCGTAGCTGGGACTAGCCCCTACGAGCAGTACTTC	CASSVAGTSPYEQYF
NA	TRBJ2-5	many	TRBV29-1	TGCAGCGTTGAAGATCGAGGGGGGGGACTTAACTTGGGCCAAGAGACCCAGTACTTC	CSVEDRGGGLNLGQETQYF
TRBD1	TRBJ1-1	NA	TRBV4-1	TGCGCCAGCAGCCAAGATCGACAGGGGGGGAACACTGAAGCTTTCTTT	CASSQDRQGGNTEAFF
TRBD1	TRBJ1-5	few	TRBV5-5	TGTGCCAGCAGCGCCGGGACAGGGGGTTGGGACAATCAGCCCCAGCATTTT	CASSAGTGGWDNQPQHF
NA	TRBJ1-1	few	TRBV7-9	TGTGCCAGCAGCACTGACACTGAAGCTTTCTTT	CASSTDTEAFF
NA	TRBJ2-1	once	TRBV12-2	TGTGCAAGTCGCTTTTTAGCGGGGGTCATCAATGAGCAGTTCTTC	CASRFLAGVINEQFF
NA	TRBJ2-4	many	TRBV29-1	TGCAGCGTTGGCGGAAACCTAGCCAAAAACATTCAGTACTTC	CSVGGNLAKNIQYF
TRBD1	TRBJ1-5	NA	TRBV27	TGTGCCAGCAGTGCCAGGGGGAATAGCAATCAGCCCCAGCATTTT	CASSARGNSNQPQHF
TRBD1	TRBJ2-5	few	TRBV5-1	TGCGCCAGCAGCTTGGAGCGACAGGGAGAGACCCAGTACTTC	CASSLERQGETQYF
NA	TRBJ2-7	few	TRBV7-2	TGTGCCAGCAGCTTAGCTACAGGGAGCGAGCAGTACTTC	CASSLATGSEQYF
NA	TRBJ2-1	NA	TRBV5-1	TGCGCCAGCAGCTCCCCGGGGAATGAGCAGTTCTTC	CASSSPGNEQFF
NA	TRBJ1-2	few	TRBV12-3/TRBV12-4	TGTGCCAGCAGTCAACTGGGGTTTGGCTACACCTTC	CASSQLGFGYTF
TRBD1	TRBJ2-5	many	TRBV15	TGTGCCACCAGCAGAGAGATGTTAGGAAGGACAGGTGGGGGGACCCAGTACTTC	CATSREMLGRTGGGTQYF
TRBD2	TRBJ2-1	NA	TRBV18	TGTGCCAGCTCACCAGCGGGGAGCGGGAGTTCGAACAATGAGCAGTTCTTC	CASSPAGSGSSNNEQFF
TRBD1	TRBJ2-6	many	TRBV5-4	TGTGCCAGCAGCTGGTGGGCAGGGGGCTCTGGGGCCAACGTCCTGACTTTC	CASSWWAGGSGANVLTF
TRBD2	TRBJ2-1	few	TRBV29-1	TGCAGCGTGGCCGGGACTAGCGGTTACAATGAGCAGTTCTTC	CSVAGTSGYNEQFF
NA	TRBJ2-2	NA	TRBV4-2	TGTGCCAGCAGCCACGTGTTAGGCGATGGCACCGGGGAGCTGTTTTTT	CASSHVLGDGTGELFF
NA	TRBJ2-5	few	TRBV20-1	TGCAGTGCCGTCAATAATCGGGTGGGAGAGACCCAGTACTTC	CSAVNNRVGETQYF
NA	TRBJ2-2	NA	TRBV9	TGTGCCAGCAGCGTAGTGGGAAGGGGGACCGGGGAGCTGTTTTTT	CASSVVGRGTGELFF
NA	TRBJ2-7	NA	TRBV25-1	TGTGCCAGCAAACCTCAAGAACAGCTCTACGAGCAGTACTTC	CASKPQEQLYEQYF
TRBD2	TRBJ2-7	few	TRBV6-1	TGTGCCAGCAGCCCCGGGACTAGCGGACTCTACGAGCAGTACTTC	CASSPGTSGLYEQYF
NA	TRBJ2-7	NA	TRBV5-1	TGCGCCAGCAGCTTGTCTTCCGGACTAAACTACGAGCAGTACTTC	CASSLSSGLNYEQYF
NA	TRBJ1-5	few	TRBV15	TGTGCCACCAGCAGAACATCGAATAGCAATCAGCCCCAGCATTTT	CATSRTSNSNQPQHF
NA	TRBJ1-5	few	TRBV7-2	TGTGCCAGCAGCCCAAGAGGGGGGGATCAGCCCCAGCATTTT	CASSPRGGDQPQHF
NA	TRBJ1-4	many	TRBV29-1	TGCAGCGTGGGGGATAATGAAAAACTGTTTTTT	CSVGDNEKLFF
TRBD1	TRBJ2-4	NA	TRBV7-9	TGTGCCAGCAGCCCCATGGGACAGGGGAAAAACATTCAGTACTTC	CASSPMGQGKNIQYF
TRBD2	TRBJ2-3	NA	TRBV20-1	TGCAGTGCTAGAGACTGGGCCTGGGGGGGAGATACGCAGTATTTT	CSARDWAWGGDTQYF
TRBD2	TRBJ2-1	many	TRBV7-9	TGTGCCAGCAGCTCCACACGGGCTAGCGGGTCTAATGAGCAGTTCTTC	CASSSTRASGSNEQFF